Listed below are T cell receptor beta chains from one sample, sequenced in a study of blood T cell repertoires in COVID-19. Assay used: immunoSEQ multiplex PCR; TCRdb lists only in-frame clones, some missing. The top ten clones hold roughly 11% of a sample with 150,000 to 200,000 clones, 70% to 90% of them seen once. The specimen sequenced was peripheral blood. The receptor set was obtained from an older woman with COVID-19, enrolled during active disease. Each CDR3 is given with its conserved first and last residue. Fields, in order: V gene, clone size, D gene, J gene, CDR3 DNA, CDR3 protein. A D gene is named only where the DNA matches it firmly. Clone size is stated in some rows and not others, as once, few, many or a class when expanded.

V: TRBV27; size: once; D: NA; J: TRBJ1-2; DNA: TGTGCCAGCAGTTTAGGCAGGGTCGGAGGCTACACCTTC; CDR3: CASSLGRVGGYTF
V: TRBV9; size: NA; D: NA; J: TRBJ2-7; DNA: TGTGCCAGCAGCGTAGAGGCGGTGTGGGACGAGCAGTACTTC; CDR3: CASSVEAVWDEQYF
V: TRBV19; size: once; D: NA; J: TRBJ1-2; DNA: TGTGCCAGTAGTATACCGCAGCGTCAGGGAAGGGGCTACACCTTC; CDR3: CASSIPQRQGRGYTF
V: TRBV24-1; size: NA; D: TRBD1; J: TRBJ2-3; DNA: TGTGCCACCAGTGAACCTTTACAGGGGTGGGGACCAGATACGCAGTATTTT; CDR3: CATSEPLQGWGPDTQYF
V: TRBV7-6; size: NA; D: TRBD2; J: TRBJ2-7; DNA: TGTGCCAGCAGCTTAGGGGGGGGTTCGAGAAGGCAGTACTTC; CDR3: CASSLGGGSRRQYF
V: TRBV30; size: NA; D: NA; J: TRBJ1-1; DNA: TGTGCCTGGAGTGAGGGGTATGTCTTGGGTGATTTCTTT; CDR3: CAWSEGYVLGDFF
V: TRBV3-1/TRBV3-2; size: NA; D: TRBD2; J: TRBJ2-7; DNA: TGTGCCAGCAGCCAAGGAGGCACTAGCGGGATGGAGCAGTACTTC; CDR3: CASSQGGTSGMEQYF
V: TRBV29-1; size: NA; D: NA; J: TRBJ1-4; DNA: TGCAGCGCCCGAACGGGGGGAGACGATGAAAAACTGTTTTTT; CDR3: CSARTGGDDEKLFF
V: TRBV19; size: few; D: TRBD2; J: TRBJ2-3; DNA: TGTGCCAGTAGTATAGCACTAGCGGGAATTAGCACAGATACGCAGTATTTT; CDR3: CASSIALAGISTDTQYF
V: TRBV5-4; size: NA; D: TRBD2; J: TRBJ2-1; DNA: TGTGCCAGCAGCTTGGGACTAGCGGGAAATAATGAGCAGTTCTTC; CDR3: CASSLGLAGNNEQFF
V: TRBV4-3; size: NA; D: TRBD1; J: TRBJ1-3; DNA: TGCGCCAGCAGCCAGAACCAGGACAGGGCTGGAAACACCATATATTTT; CDR3: CASSQNQDRAGNTIYF
V: TRBV5-1; size: NA; D: TRBD2; J: TRBJ2-5; DNA: TGCGCCAGCAGCCCCCGACTAGCGGGAGTCTGGGAGACCCAGTACTTC; CDR3: CASSPRLAGVWETQYF
V: TRBV3-1/TRBV3-2; size: NA; D: NA; J: TRBJ2-1; DNA: TGTGCCAGCAGCCAAGGGACAGGGATGGGAGCGGGGAATGAGCAGTTCTTC; CDR3: CASSQGTGMGAGNEQFF
V: TRBV9; size: NA; D: TRBD2; J: TRBJ2-1; DNA: TGTGCCAGCAGCGTTGGACTAGCGGGAGGCCCATACAATGAGCAGTTCTTC; CDR3: CASSVGLAGGPYNEQFF
V: TRBV4-3; size: NA; D: NA; J: TRBJ1-1; DNA: TGCGCCAGCAGCCAAGAGAGGGACACTGAAGCTTTCTTT; CDR3: CASSQERDTEAFF
V: TRBV19; size: once; D: NA; J: TRBJ2-1; DNA: TGTGCCAGTAGTATAGGACTAGATTACAATGAGCAGTTCTTC; CDR3: CASSIGLDYNEQFF
V: TRBV19; size: NA; D: NA; J: TRBJ1-4; DNA: TGTGCCGGGGTTCACAGGGCTCCTAATGAAAAACTGTTTTTT; CDR3: CAGVHRAPNEKLFF
V: TRBV5-4; size: once; D: NA; J: TRBJ2-5; DNA: TGTGCCAGCAGCCACAGTCCTACCCAAGAGACCCAGTACTTC; CDR3: CASSHSPTQETQYF
V: TRBV5-1; size: NA; D: NA; J: TRBJ2-2; DNA: TGCGCCAGCAGTTGGGGGGCTAGCGGTAACACCGGGGAGCTGTTTTTT; CDR3: CASSWGASGNTGELFF
V: TRBV3-1/TRBV3-2; size: NA; D: NA; J: TRBJ1-6; DNA: TGTGCCAGCAGCTTACGGGGGGGGCCGATTAATTCACCCCTCCACTTT; CDR3: CASSLRGGPINSPLHF
V: TRBV19; size: once; D: TRBD2; J: TRBJ2-7; DNA: TGTGCCAGTAGTATAGGGGAGGGAGTCTACGAGCAGTACTTC; CDR3: CASSIGEGVYEQYF
V: TRBV2; size: NA; D: TRBD2; J: TRBJ2-1; DNA: TGTGCCAGCAGGGAATCTAGCGGGAGAGGTAATGAGCAGTTCTTC; CDR3: CASRESSGRGNEQFF
V: TRBV5-6; size: once; D: TRBD1; J: TRBJ1-5; DNA: TGTGCCAGCAGCCCCGGAGGACAGGCTAGCAATCAGCCCCAGCATTTT; CDR3: CASSPGGQASNQPQHF
V: TRBV2; size: NA; D: TRBD2; J: TRBJ2-1; DNA: TGTGCCAGCCAAGGCAATAGCGGGAGGTGGAATGAGCAGTTCTTC; CDR3: CASQGNSGRWNEQFF
V: TRBV20-1; size: few; D: NA; J: TRBJ2-5; DNA: TGCAGTGCTAGTCGTGAGGTAGAGACCCAGTACTTC; CDR3: CSASREVETQYF
V: TRBV5-6; size: NA; D: NA; J: TRBJ1-2; DNA: TGTGCCAGCAGCTTCCAGGCCCTTGGCTACACCTTC; CDR3: CASSFQALGYTF
V: TRBV18; size: NA; D: NA; J: TRBJ2-3; DNA: TGTGCCAGCTCACCCATTAAGCGTGCAGATACGCAGTATTTT; CDR3: CASSPIKRADTQYF
V: TRBV7-2; size: NA; D: TRBD2; J: TRBJ2-5; DNA: TGTGCCAGCAGTGGGGGGGATTGGGCGGAGACCCAGTACTTC; CDR3: CASSGGDWAETQYF
V: TRBV6-1; size: NA; D: NA; J: TRBJ1-5; DNA: TGTGCCAGTTACAGGGCTTCGCATAGCAATCAGCCCCAGCATTTT; CDR3: CASYRASHSNQPQHF
V: TRBV2; size: NA; D: TRBD1; J: TRBJ1-3; DNA: TGTGCCAGCAGTGGGACAGGGCAGCTTCTCTCTGGAAACACCATATATTTT; CDR3: CASSGTGQLLSGNTIYF
V: TRBV25-1; size: NA; D: NA; J: TRBJ2-2; DNA: TGTGCCAGCAGTGAAGTTGGCAGGGTAAAAGACGGGGAGCTGTTTTTT; CDR3: CASSEVGRVKDGELFF
V: TRBV19; size: NA; D: TRBD2; J: TRBJ2-1; DNA: TGTGCCAGTAGTCCCTCTAGCGGGAGGGGTTACAATGAGCAGTTCTTC; CDR3: CASSPSSGRGYNEQFF
V: TRBV19; size: NA; D: TRBD1; J: TRBJ1-1; DNA: TGTGCCAGTAGCAACAGGGGAGCTGAAGCTTTCTTT; CDR3: CASSNRGAEAFF
V: TRBV30; size: few; D: NA; J: TRBJ2-7; DNA: TGTGCCTGGACTCGGGACTTCTTCACCTACGAGCAGTACTTC; CDR3: CAWTRDFFTYEQYF
V: TRBV7-2; size: NA; D: TRBD1; J: TRBJ1-4; DNA: TGTGCCAGCAGCCCACAGGGGGGTTCTGAAAAACTGTTTTTT; CDR3: CASSPQGGSEKLFF
V: TRBV2; size: NA; D: NA; J: TRBJ2-7; DNA: TGTGCCAGCAGTGTGACGGGGATAGGGACCTACGAGCAGTACTTC; CDR3: CASSVTGIGTYEQYF
V: TRBV5-1; size: NA; D: NA; J: TRBJ2-7; DNA: TGCGCCAGCAGCTTGGGTAGTTACTACTACGAGCAGTACTTC; CDR3: CASSLGSYYYEQYF
V: TRBV9; size: NA; D: NA; J: TRBJ2-1; DNA: TGTGCCAGCAGCGTAGGCCTAGTCGGTGAGCAGTTCTTC; CDR3: CASSVGLVGEQFF
V: TRBV11-3; size: NA; D: TRBD1; J: TRBJ2-7; DNA: TGTGCCAGCAGCCGGGACAGACCCTCCTACGAGCAGTACTTC; CDR3: CASSRDRPSYEQYF
V: TRBV7-2; size: NA; D: TRBD2; J: TRBJ2-3; DNA: TGTGCCAGCAGTAAACGCGGACTAGCGGGGAGTGGTACGCAGTATTTT; CDR3: CASSKRGLAGSGTQYF
V: TRBV6-2/TRBV6-3; size: NA; D: NA; J: TRBJ2-6; DNA: TGTGCCAGCAGTTACTCATGGGGCGCTGGGGCCAACGTCCTGACTTTC; CDR3: CASSYSWGAGANVLTF
V: TRBV6-5; size: NA; D: TRBD1; J: TRBJ1-1; DNA: TGTGCCAGCAGATTAACAGGGGGCACTGAAGCTTTCTTT; CDR3: CASRLTGGTEAFF
V: TRBV19; size: NA; D: NA; J: TRBJ2-7; DNA: TGTGCCAGTAGTACATTCTCAGGGAAAAGCTCCTACGAGCAGTACTTC; CDR3: CASSTFSGKSSYEQYF
V: TRBV18; size: NA; D: NA; J: TRBJ2-7; DNA: TGTGCCAGCTCACGATTACTAGCCGGAACATTCTACGAGCAGTACTTC; CDR3: CASSRLLAGTFYEQYF
V: TRBV10-3; size: few; D: TRBD2; J: TRBJ2-7; DNA: TGTGCCATCAGTGACCTGCTAGCGGATTACTTAAGCGAGCAGTACTTC; CDR3: CAISDLLADYLSEQYF
V: TRBV3-1/TRBV3-2; size: NA; D: TRBD2; J: TRBJ2-1; DNA: TGTGCCAGCAGCCGACAAACTAGCGGGGACTACAATGAGCAGTTCTTC; CDR3: CASSRQTSGDYNEQFF
V: TRBV7-2; size: NA; D: NA; J: TRBJ2-3; DNA: TGTGCCAGCGGCCTCACAGGGACCCAAAGCACAGATACGCAGTATTTT; CDR3: CASGLTGTQSTDTQYF
V: TRBV29-1; size: NA; D: TRBD1; J: TRBJ1-3; DNA: TGCAGCGTGTTAGGACAGGCCGCTGGAAACACCATATATTTT; CDR3: CSVLGQAAGNTIYF
V: TRBV6-5; size: NA; D: TRBD2; J: TRBJ2-1; DNA: TGTGCCAGCAATAAAGGGACTAGTCCTTACAATGAGCAGTTCTTC; CDR3: CASNKGTSPYNEQFF
V: TRBV19; size: NA; D: TRBD2; J: TRBJ2-7; DNA: TGTGCCAGTAGTATTTTCCCGGGACTAGCGGGATTAAACTACGAGCAGTACTTC; CDR3: CASSIFPGLAGLNYEQYF
V: TRBV30; size: NA; D: NA; J: TRBJ1-2; DNA: TGTGCCTGGACAAGGGGCTATGGCTACACCTTC; CDR3: CAWTRGYGYTF
V: TRBV7-6; size: NA; D: TRBD2; J: TRBJ2-1; DNA: TGTGCCAGCAGCTTAGCATTGGGGGAGGGCGGTGAGCAGTTCTTC; CDR3: CASSLALGEGGEQFF
V: TRBV6-5; size: once; D: TRBD1; J: TRBJ1-4; DNA: TGTGCCAGCAGACTAGGGGGCGCGGGTGAAAAACTGTTTTTT; CDR3: CASRLGGAGEKLFF
V: TRBV28; size: NA; D: NA; J: TRBJ1-5; DNA: TGTGCCAGCAGTTTCCCCGGGACGGGGGGAAATCAGCCCCAGCATTTT; CDR3: CASSFPGTGGNQPQHF
V: TRBV10-3; size: NA; D: TRBD1; J: TRBJ2-1; DNA: TGTGCCACCCCGGGACAGGGTGACGGGGATGAGCAGTTCTTC; CDR3: CATPGQGDGDEQFF
V: TRBV11-3; size: few; D: TRBD2; J: TRBJ2-7; DNA: TGTGCCAGCAGCTTTCTGGCGGGAGCCACCTACGAGCAGTACTTC; CDR3: CASSFLAGATYEQYF
V: TRBV4-1; size: NA; D: TRBD2; J: TRBJ2-2; DNA: TGCGCCAGCAGCCTAAGACTAGCGGTGAACACCGGGGAGCTGTTTTTT; CDR3: CASSLRLAVNTGELFF